Listed here are 16 T cell receptor beta chains from one sample, sequenced in a study of blood T cell repertoires in COVID-19. TCRdb's table, derived via immunoSEQ multiplex PCR, lists solely in-frame clones and lacks some. The sample has about 330,000 clones, roughly 90% seen once; the top ten hold roughly 9.9%. The sample consisted of peripheral blood. Source of these receptors: a man aged 25-45 years with COVID-19, enrolled during active disease.

The J gene is TRBJ1-4, the V gene TRBV3-1 (or the pseudogene TRBV3-2), with 12 positions matching TRBD1. The CDR3 contains 18 residues. The trim removed 1 base at V and 3 bases at J, leaving 6 bases unmatched. In germline, CDR1 is LGHDT, CDR2 YNNKEL (reference sequence). The CDR3 here is CASSQGDRGLLANEKLFF. The CDR3 DNA sequence: TGTGCCAGCAGCCAAGGGGACAGGGGGCTATTAGCTAATGAAAAACTGTTTTTT.

This clone showed up just once. This chain links TRBV30 with TRBJ2-4; D is perhaps TRBD2 (5 bases). CDR1 and CDR2 from the germline V gene are GTSNPN and SVGIG (reference sequence). The V and J ends lost 3 bases and 0 bases respectively, with 9 bases between them. The CDR3 extends over 14 amino acids. For the CDR3, the DNA is TGTGCCTGGAGGAGGGCGGGAGCCAAAAACATTCAGTACTTC. Amino acids: CAWRRAGAKNIQYF.

The genes are TRBV27 and TRBJ2-1, with 9 bases lining up with TRBD1. With 3 bases clipped from V and 4 bases from J, the junction kept 4 bases outside the gene matches. CDR1 MNHEY and CDR2 SMNVEV come from the germline V gene (reference sequence). The CDR3 sequence is 15 residues long. In DNA, the CDR3 is TGTGCCAGCAGTTTCCGACAGGGGGGGTACAATGAGCAGTTCTTC. It codes for CASSFRQGGYNEQFF.

V and J are TRBV18 and TRBJ1-2; possible D gene TRBD1, 6 bases. Germline V lookup: CDR1 KGHSH, CDR2 LQKENI. CDR3 length equals 17 residues. The ends were cut back, 0 bases at V and 0 bases at J, with 14 bases in the middle. In DNA form, the CDR3 reads TGTGCCAGCTCACCACCTTCGACAGGCCCAGCTAACTATGGCTACACCTTC. It translates to CASSPPSTGPANYGYTF. Together with reference TRBV18 and TRBJ1-2, the CDR3 gives the full variable domain: NAGVMQNPRHLVRRRGQEARLRCSPMKGHSHVYWYRQLPEEGLKFMVYLQKENIIDESGMPKERFSAEFPKEGPSILRIQQVVRGDSAAYFCASSPPSTGPANYGYTFGSGTRLTVV.

The chain joins TRBV4-1 to TRBJ1-5; 7 positions match TRBD1. This CDR3 spans 18 amino acids. V was clipped by 1 base and J by 0 bases; unmatched bases: 9. Germline values: CDR1 MGHRA, CDR2 YSYEKL. The CDR3 here is CASSQVGQGGHSNQPQHF. CDR3 DNA sequence: TGCGCCAGCAGCCAAGTGGGTCAAGGGGGCCATAGCAATCAGCCCCAGCATTTT.

This sequence joins TRBV19 and TRBJ1-1; 9 positions match TRBD1. Germline V lookup: CDR1 LNHDA, CDR2 SQIVND (reference sequence). The CDR3 runs 18 residues. V shed 4 bases, J shed 3 bases, and the junction held 15 bases outside the gene matches. Written as DNA, the CDR3 is TGTGCCAGTAGTACCCTGGGACAGGGAACGGAACGCGACACTGAAGCTTTCTTT. As protein: CASSTLGQGTERDTEAFF.

This chain connects TRBV5-1 to TRBJ2-5; TRBD1 matches at 8 bases. Per germline, CDR1 SGHRS and CDR2 YFSETQ. The trim removed 4 bases at V and 8 bases at J, leaving 10 bases unmatched. The CDR3 consists of 14 residues. CDR3 in DNA: TGCGCCAGCAGCCTCGACAGGGGAGAGGATACCCAGTACTTC. Translated, it gives CASSLDRGEDTQYF. The complete variable domain, with remaining parts taken from reference TRBV5-1 and TRBJ2-5, reads KAGVTQTPRYLIKTRGQQVTLSCSPISGHRSVSWYQQTPGQGLQFLFEYFSETQRNKGNFPGRFSGRQFSNSRSEMNVSTLELGDSALYLCASSLDRGEDTQYFGPGTRLLVL.

Only a few counts were recorded for this clone. The rearrangement uses TRBV5-6 and TRBJ2-1; 14 positions match TRBD2. V was pared by 3 bases and J by 0 bases, with 5 bases of the junction left unmatched. The CDR3 has 18 amino acids. CDR1 is SGHDT, CDR2 YYEEEE, per germline. As DNA, the CDR3 is TGTGCCAGCAGCTGGGGACTAGCGGGGGAGAGCTCCTACAATGAGCAGTTCTTC. It translates to CASSWGLAGESSYNEQFF.

The sample holds a few counts of this clone. The chain couples TRBV7-2 to TRBJ1-1; the D is unclear. Germline V gene lookup returns CDR1 SGHTA and CDR2 FQGNSA. CDR3 length equals 16 residues. V was trimmed by 2 bases and J by 5 bases, leaving 18 bases between them. CDR3 bases: TGTGCCAGCAGCTTACTTCCCTTGGCGAGAGGAACTGAAGCTTTCTTT. Its translation is CASSLLPLARGTEAFF.

The chain joins TRBV19 to TRBJ2-3; D may be TRBD1 (5 bases). The CDR3 extends over 16 amino acids. V was cut by 5 bases and J by 2 bases, with 17 bases left in between. Germline CDR1 and CDR2: LNHDA and SQIVND (reference sequence). CDR3 amino acids: CASSAVRAAFTDTQYF. CDR3 sequence (DNA): TGTGCCAGTAGTGCAGTCAGGGCAGCCTTCACAGATACGCAGTATTTT.

This clone has only one observation. The chain is built from TRBV18 and TRBJ2-5; 10 positions match TRBD1. Germline V CDR1 and CDR2: KGHSH, LQKENI. The CDR3 length is 15 residues. The trim removed 4 bases at V and 1 base at J, leaving 3 bases unmatched. CDR3 sequence: CASSRTGGSQETQYF. The CDR3 DNA follows: TGTGCCAGCTCACGGACAGGGGGGAGCCAAGAGACCCAGTACTTC.

The V gene is TRBV24-1, the J gene TRBJ2-2; D possibly corresponds to TRBD1 (6 bases). CDR3 length equals 15 residues. Trimming left V 2 bases short and J 0 bases short, with 6 bases between. CDR1 is KGHDR, CDR2 SFDVKD, per germline. The CDR3 bases are TGTGCCACCAGTGATTGGACAGCGAACACCGGGGAGCTGTTTTTT. Its translation is CATSDWTANTGELFF.

This clone showed up just a few times. The V gene is TRBV6-5, the J gene TRBJ2-7; tentatively, D is TRBD2 (6 bases). Germline V CDR1 and CDR2: MNHEY, SVGAGI. Trimming took off 0 bases at V and 0 bases at J, with 12 bases between the two ends. This CDR3 contains 16 residues. The DNA of the CDR3 is TGTGCCAGCAGTTACTCCTTCCGGGAGCTCTCCTACGAGCAGTACTTC. Protein product: CASSYSFRELSYEQYF.

This chain connects TRBV4-3 to TRBJ1-1, with unresolved D. Trimming pared 0 bases from V and 1 base from J, leaving 9 bases between. The CDR3 spans 15 residues. The germline gives CDR1 LGHNA, CDR2 YSLEER. The CDR3 reads CASSQEEERNTEAFF. DNA of the CDR3: TGCGCCAGCAGCCAAGAAGAGGAGAGGAACACTGAAGCTTTCTTT.

CDR3 sequence (DNA): TGTGCCAGCAGCCAAGACCCCTGGGGGGACACTGAAGCTTTCTTT. This translates into CASSQDPWGDTEAFF. This chain connects TRBV4-2 to TRBJ1-1; maybe TRBD1 (5 bases). Trimming removed 0 bases from V and 3 bases from J, with 11 bases in between. CDR1 is LGHNA, CDR2 YNFKEQ, per germline. The CDR3 length is 15 residues.

The V call is TRBV4-2, the J call TRBJ2-1; 11 bases line up with TRBD2. V was pared by 0 bases and J by 0 bases, with 22 bases of the junction left unmatched. The CDR3 contains 24 residues. Germline V gives CDR1 LGHNA, CDR2 YNFKEQ. This CDR3 reads CASSQESPSLGASGRPSSYNEQFF. The DNA of the CDR3 is TGTGCCAGCAGCCAAGAATCCCCCAGTCTTGGCGCTAGCGGGAGGCCCAGCTCCTACAATGAGCAGTTCTTC.